Listed here is a single T cell receptor (beta chain). V was pared by 5 bases and J by 1 base, with 3 bases of the junction left unmatched. This CDR3 is 15 amino acids long. CDR1 is LNHDA, CDR2 SQIVND, per germline (reference sequence). The data are from a study of OX40 agonist ivuxolimab in advanced cancers. People who had autoimmune disease history or systemic immunosuppression were excluded. Profiled with immunoSEQ multiplex PCR; TCRdb holds only in-frame clones, not every one. The top ten hold more than 9% of the sample, which has about 58,000 clones, 89% seen once. The sample was CD4+ or CD8+ T cells sorted from blood, taken in a trial of the OX40 agonist ivuxolimab. The origin of this receptor is an adult with an advanced solid tumor such as melanoma, head and neck, liver or kidney cancer. The chain links TRBV19 to TRBJ1-5; 9 positions agree with TRBD1. DNA of the CDR3: TGTGCCAGTAGTTTCGGGACAGGGAGCAATCAGCCCCAGCATTTT. Protein: CASSFGTGSNQPQHF.